This T cell receptor (beta chain) was obtained from a study of Ad26.COV2.S vaccination and SARS-CoV-2 variants. Study context: The authors gave Ad26.COV2.S intramuscularly, either once or twice 56 days apart. Study findings and constraints: Placebo recipients showed lower spike-specific TCR breadth than vaccinees. Participants given vaccine showed non-spike TCR breadth similar to that of placebo recipients.

V lost 7 bases to trimming and J lost 8 bases, with 12 bases between them. Per the germline V gene, CDR1 is ENHRY and CDR2 is SYGVKD. The CDR3 extends over 12 amino acids. Notes on this clone: The antigen is undetermined.

Assay: immunoSEQ multiplex PCR; the TCRdb copy retains only in-frame clones and omits some. The sample lists some 450,000 clones, about nine tenths occurring once. Treatment described: some 20 received Ad26.COV2.S at low or high dose, single or two shots; roughly five received placebo; per-sample allocation not given. Day 63 following the first vaccine or placebo injection was when the samples were taken. Boston provided a donor who was an adult aged 18-55 years. The chain uses TRBV10-3 and TRBJ2-1; tentative D call: TRBD2 (5 bases). Sequences were derived from peripheral blood, sampled in a trial of Ad26.COV2.S vaccine versus placebo. The receptor's source is a person between 18 and 65 years old who received the Ad26.COV2.S COVID-19 vaccine or a placebo. Written as DNA, the CDR3 is TGTGCCATCACCGCGGACGGGGATGAGCAGTTCTTC. Translated: CAITADGDEQFF.